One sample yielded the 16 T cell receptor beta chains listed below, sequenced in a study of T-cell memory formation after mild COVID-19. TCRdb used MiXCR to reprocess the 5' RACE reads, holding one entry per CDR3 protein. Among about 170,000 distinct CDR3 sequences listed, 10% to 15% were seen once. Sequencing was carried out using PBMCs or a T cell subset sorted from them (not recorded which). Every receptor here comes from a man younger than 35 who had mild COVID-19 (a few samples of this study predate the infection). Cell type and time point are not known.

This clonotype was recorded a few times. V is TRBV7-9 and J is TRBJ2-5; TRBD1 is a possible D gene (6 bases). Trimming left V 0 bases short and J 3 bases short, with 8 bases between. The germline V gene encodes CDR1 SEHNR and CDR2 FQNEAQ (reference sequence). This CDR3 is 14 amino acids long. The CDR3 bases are TGTGCCAGCAGCTTAGCGGGGGCCGAAGAGACCCAGTACTTC. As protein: CASSLAGAEETQYF.

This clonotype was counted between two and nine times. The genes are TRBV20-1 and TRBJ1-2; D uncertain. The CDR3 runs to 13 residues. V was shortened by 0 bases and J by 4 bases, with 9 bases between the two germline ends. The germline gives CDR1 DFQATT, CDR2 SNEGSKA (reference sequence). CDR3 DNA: TGCAGTGCTAGAGATCTGCAGATCTATGGCTACACCTTC. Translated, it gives CSARDLQIYGYTF.

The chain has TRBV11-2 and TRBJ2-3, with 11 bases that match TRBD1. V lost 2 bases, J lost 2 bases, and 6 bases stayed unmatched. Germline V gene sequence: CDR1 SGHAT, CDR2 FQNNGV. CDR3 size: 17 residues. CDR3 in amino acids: CASSLRLGQGDTDTQYF. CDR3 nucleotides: TGTGCCAGCAGCTTAAGGTTGGGACAGGGGGACACAGATACGCAGTATTTT.

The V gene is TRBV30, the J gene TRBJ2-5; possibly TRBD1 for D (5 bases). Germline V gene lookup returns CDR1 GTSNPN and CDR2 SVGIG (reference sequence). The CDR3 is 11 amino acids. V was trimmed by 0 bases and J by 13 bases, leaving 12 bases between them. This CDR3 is CAWSVLRGSYF. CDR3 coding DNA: TGTGCCTGGAGTGTACTAAGGGGCTCGTACTTC.

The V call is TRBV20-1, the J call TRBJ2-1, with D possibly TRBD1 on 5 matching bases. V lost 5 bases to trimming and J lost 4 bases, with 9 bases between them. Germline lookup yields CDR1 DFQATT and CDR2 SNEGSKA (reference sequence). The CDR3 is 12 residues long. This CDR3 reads CSASRDYNEQFF. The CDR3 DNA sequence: TGCAGTGCTTCCAGGGATTACAATGAGCAGTTCTTC.

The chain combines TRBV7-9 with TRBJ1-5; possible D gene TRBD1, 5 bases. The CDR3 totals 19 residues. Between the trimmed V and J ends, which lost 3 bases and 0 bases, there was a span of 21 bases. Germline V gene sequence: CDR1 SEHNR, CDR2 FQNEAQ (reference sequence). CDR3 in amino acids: CASSFHRGDGLYSNQPQHF. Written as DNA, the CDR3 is TGTGCCAGCAGCTTTCATCGAGGGGATGGGCTTTATAGCAATCAGCCCCAGCATTTT.

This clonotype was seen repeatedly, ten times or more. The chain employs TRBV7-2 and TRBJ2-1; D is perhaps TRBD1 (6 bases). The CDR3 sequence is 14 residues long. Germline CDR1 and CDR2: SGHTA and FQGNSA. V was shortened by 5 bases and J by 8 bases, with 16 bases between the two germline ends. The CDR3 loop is CASSTTQGIHEQFF. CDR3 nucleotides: TGTGCCAGCAGCACGACCCAGGGGATTCATGAGCAGTTCTTC.

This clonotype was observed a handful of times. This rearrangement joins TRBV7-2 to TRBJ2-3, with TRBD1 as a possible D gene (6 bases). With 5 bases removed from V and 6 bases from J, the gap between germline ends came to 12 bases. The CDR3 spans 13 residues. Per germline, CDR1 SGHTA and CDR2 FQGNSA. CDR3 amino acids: CASSPPGEDTQYF. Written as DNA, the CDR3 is TGTGCCAGCAGCCCGCCAGGGGAGGATACGCAGTATTTT.

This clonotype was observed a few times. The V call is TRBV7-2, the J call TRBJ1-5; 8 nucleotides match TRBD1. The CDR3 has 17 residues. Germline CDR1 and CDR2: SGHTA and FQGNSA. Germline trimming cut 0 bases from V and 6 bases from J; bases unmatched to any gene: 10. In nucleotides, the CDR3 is TGTGCCAGCAGCTTAGCGCCCGGACAGGGAGGGGGTCAGCCCCAGCATTTT. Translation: CASSLAPGQGGGQPQHF.

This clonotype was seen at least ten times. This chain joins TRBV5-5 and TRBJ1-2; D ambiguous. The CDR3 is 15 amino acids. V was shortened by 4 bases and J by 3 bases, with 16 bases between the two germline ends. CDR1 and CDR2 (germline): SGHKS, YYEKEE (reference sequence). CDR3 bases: TGTGCCAGCAGCCCCCGGGGTGCCCTGGACTATGGCTACACCTTC. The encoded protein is CASSPRGALDYGYTF.

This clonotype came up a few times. The CDR3 sequence: CSARDHRTEIYTF. In DNA, the CDR3 is TGCAGTGCTAGAGACCACCGGACAGAGATCTACACCTTC. The genes are TRBV20-1 and TRBJ1-2; tentatively, D is TRBD1 (6 bases). Per the germline V gene, CDR1 is DFQATT and CDR2 is SNEGSKA (reference sequence). The CDR3 is made up of 13 amino acids. Trimming removed 0 bases from V and 10 bases from J, with 15 bases in between.

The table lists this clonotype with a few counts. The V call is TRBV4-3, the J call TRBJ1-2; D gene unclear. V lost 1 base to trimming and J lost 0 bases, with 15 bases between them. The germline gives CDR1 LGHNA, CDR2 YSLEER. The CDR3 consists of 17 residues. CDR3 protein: CASSQGADREANYGYTF. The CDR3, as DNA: TGCGCCAGCAGCCAAGGAGCCGATAGGGAGGCTAACTATGGCTACACCTTC.

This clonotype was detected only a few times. The CDR3 DNA reads as TGTGCCAGCAGCCAGGGGGCTGACTCCTATAATTCACCCCTCCACTTT. Amino acid sequence: CASSQGADSYNSPLHF. The chain joins TRBV9 to TRBJ1-6; 8 bases agree with TRBD1. CDR1 SGDLS and CDR2 YYNGEE come from the germline V gene. With 4 bases clipped from V and 0 bases from J, the junction kept 3 bases outside the gene matches. The CDR3 contains 16 residues.

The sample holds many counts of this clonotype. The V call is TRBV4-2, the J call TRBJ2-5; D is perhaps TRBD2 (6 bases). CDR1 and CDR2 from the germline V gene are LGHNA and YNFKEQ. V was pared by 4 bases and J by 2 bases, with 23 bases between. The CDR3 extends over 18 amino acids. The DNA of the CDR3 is TGTGCCAGCAGCCTCGGCGGTGGCGGGGCGGAACTGCAAGAGACCCAGTACTTC. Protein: CASSLGGGGAELQETQYF.

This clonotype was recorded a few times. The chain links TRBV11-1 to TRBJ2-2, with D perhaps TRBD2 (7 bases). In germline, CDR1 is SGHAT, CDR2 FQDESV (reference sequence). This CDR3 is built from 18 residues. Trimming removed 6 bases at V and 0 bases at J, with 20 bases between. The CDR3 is CASSKNAGGLPNTGELFF. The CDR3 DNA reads TGTGCCAGCAGTAAAAACGCCGGGGGGCTACCGAACACCGGGGAGCTGTTTTTT.

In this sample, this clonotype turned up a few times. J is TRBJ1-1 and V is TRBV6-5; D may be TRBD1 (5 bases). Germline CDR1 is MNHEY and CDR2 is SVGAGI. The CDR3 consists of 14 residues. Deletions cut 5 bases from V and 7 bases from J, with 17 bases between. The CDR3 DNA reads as TGTGCCAGCAGTCAATACGCCAGGGAGGGTGAAGCTTTCTTT. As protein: CASSQYAREGEAFF.